The TCR beta chain under discussion was sequenced for a study of blood T cells in healthy people across ages. Study overall: There was about one barcoded beta molecule captured by template switching per two T cells. General study findings and limits: Older age went with lower TCR beta diversity per million T cells, in a roughly linear way.

CDR3 size: 15 residues. CDR1 is SGDLS and CDR2 is YYNGEE in the germline V gene. The V gene end was trimmed by 6 bases and the J gene end by 4 bases; junction bases not matched to a gene: 10. The table lists this clonotype with a few counts. Its target is unknown. The use of a sample-barcoded 5' primer and a J-beta primer mix characterized a second PCR of about 7 to 12 cycles. TCRdb fed the 5' RACE reads into MiXCR, producing one record per CDR3 protein. The table has 920,000 or so distinct CDR3 sequences, under 55% seen once. The sample consisted of blood. This TCR derives from a woman in her sixties or seventies in good health. The chain joins TRBV9 to TRBJ2-5, with TRBD2 identical over 9 bases. CDR3 in amino acids: CASTISGRAGETQYF. CDR3 sequence (DNA): TGTGCCAGCACCATTAGCGGGAGAGCAGGAGAGACCCAGTACTTC.